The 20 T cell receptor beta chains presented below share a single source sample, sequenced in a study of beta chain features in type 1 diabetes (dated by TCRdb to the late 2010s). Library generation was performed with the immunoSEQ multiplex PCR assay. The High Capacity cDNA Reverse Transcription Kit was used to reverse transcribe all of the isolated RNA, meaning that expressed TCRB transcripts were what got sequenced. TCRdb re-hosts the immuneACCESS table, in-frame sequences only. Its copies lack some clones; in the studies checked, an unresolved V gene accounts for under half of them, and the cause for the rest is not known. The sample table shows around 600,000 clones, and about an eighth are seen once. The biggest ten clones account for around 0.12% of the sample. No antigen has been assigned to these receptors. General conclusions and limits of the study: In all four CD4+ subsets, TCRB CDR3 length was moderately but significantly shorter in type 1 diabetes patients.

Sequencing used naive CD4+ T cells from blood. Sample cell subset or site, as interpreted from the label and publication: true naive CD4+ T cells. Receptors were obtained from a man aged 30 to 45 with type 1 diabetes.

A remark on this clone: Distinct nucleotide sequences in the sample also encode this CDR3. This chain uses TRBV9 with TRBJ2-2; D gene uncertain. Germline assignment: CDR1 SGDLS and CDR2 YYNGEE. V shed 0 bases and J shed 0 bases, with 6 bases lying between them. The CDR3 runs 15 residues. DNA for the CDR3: TGTGCCAGCAGCGTAGAGCCCGCGAACACCGGGGAGCTGTTTTTT. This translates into CASSVEPANTGELFF.

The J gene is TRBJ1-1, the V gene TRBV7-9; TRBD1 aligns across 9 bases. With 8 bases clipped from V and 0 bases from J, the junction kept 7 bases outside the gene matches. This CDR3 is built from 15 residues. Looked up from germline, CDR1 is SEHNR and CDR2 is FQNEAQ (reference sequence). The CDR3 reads CASEHRGRVNTEAFF. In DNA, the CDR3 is TGTGCCAGCGAACACAGGGGGCGAGTGAACACTGAAGCTTTCTTT.

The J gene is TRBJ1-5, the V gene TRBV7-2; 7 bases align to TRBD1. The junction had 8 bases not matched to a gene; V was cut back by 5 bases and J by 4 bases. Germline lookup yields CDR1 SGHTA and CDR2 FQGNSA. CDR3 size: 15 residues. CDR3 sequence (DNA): TGTGCCAGCAGCGAACAGGGGTATGGTAATCAGCCCCAGCATTTT. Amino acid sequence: CASSEQGYGNQPQHF.

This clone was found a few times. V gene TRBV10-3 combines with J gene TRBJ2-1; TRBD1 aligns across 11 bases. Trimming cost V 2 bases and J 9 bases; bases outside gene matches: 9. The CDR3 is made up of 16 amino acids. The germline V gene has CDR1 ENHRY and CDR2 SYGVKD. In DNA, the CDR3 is TGTGCCATCAGTGAGCGGCTGGACAGGGGGCAGGCTGAGCAGTTCTTC. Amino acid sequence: CAISERLDRGQAEQFF.

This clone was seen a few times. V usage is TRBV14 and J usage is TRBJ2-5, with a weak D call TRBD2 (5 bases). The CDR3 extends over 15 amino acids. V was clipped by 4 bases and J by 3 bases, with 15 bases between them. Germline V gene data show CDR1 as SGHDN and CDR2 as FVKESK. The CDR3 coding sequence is TGTGCCAGCAGCCGATTGACGGGAAAAGAAGAGACCCAGTACTTC. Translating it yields CASSRLTGKEETQYF.

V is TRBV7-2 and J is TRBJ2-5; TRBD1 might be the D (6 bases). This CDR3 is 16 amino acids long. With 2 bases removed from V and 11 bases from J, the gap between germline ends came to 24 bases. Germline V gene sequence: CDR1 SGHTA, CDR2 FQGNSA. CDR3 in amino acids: CASSLLAVGARDPQYF. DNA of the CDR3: TGTGCCAGCAGCTTATTGGCCGTGGGGGCGCGAGACCCGCAGTACTTC. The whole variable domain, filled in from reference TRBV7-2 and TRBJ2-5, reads GAGVSQSPSNKVTEKGKDVELRCDPISGHTALYWYRQSLGQGLEFLIYFQGNSAPDKSGLPSDRFSAERTGGSVSTLTIQRTQQEDSAVYLCASSLLAVGARDPQYFGPGTRLLVL.

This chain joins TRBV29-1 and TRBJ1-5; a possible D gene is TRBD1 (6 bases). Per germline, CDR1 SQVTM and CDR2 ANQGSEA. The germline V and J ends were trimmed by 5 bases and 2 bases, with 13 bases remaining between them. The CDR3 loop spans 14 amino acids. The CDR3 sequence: CSVREQGGNQPQHF. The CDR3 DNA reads TGCAGCGTTCGCGAACAGGGCGGCAATCAGCCCCAGCATTTT.

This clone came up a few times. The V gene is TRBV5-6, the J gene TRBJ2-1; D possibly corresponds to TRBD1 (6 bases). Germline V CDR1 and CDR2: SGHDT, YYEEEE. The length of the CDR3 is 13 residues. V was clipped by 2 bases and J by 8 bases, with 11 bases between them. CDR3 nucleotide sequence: TGTGCCAGCAGCTTTACAGGGTCATATGAGCAGTTCTTC. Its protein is CASSFTGSYEQFF.

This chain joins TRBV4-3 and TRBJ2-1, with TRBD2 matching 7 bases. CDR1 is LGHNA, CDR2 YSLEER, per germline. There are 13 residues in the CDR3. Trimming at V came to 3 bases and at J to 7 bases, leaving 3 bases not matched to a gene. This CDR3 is CASSQGGNNEQFF. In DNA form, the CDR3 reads TGCGCCAGCAGCCAGGGGGGGAATAATGAGCAGTTCTTC.

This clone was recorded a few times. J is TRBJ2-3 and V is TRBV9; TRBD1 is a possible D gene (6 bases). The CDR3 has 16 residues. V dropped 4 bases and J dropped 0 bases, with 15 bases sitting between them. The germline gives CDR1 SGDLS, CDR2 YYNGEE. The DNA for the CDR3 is TGTGCCAGCAGCAGGGGGTCCGACCCCAGCACAGATACGCAGTATTTT. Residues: CASSRGSDPSTDTQYF.

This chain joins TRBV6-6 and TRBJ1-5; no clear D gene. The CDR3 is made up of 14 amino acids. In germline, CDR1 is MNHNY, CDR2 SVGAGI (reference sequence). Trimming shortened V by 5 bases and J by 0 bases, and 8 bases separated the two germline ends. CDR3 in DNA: TGTGCCAGCAGTCCTGGGCATAGCAATCAGCCCCAGCATTTT. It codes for CASSPGHSNQPQHF.

DNA for the CDR3: TGTGCCAGCAGCTCCTACAAGGACAGAGATTATGGCTACACCTTC. Protein sequence: CASSSYKDRDYGYTF. The rearrangement joins TRBV7-3 to TRBJ1-2; a possible D gene is TRBD1 (6 bases). The CDR3 is made up of 15 amino acids. The germline V gene encodes CDR1 SGHTA and CDR2 FQGTGA. V was cut by 4 bases and J by 5 bases, with 17 bases left in between. Together with reference TRBV7-3 and TRBJ1-2, the CDR3 gives the full variable domain: GAGVSQTPSNKVTEKGKYVELRCDPISGHTALYWYRQSLGQGPEFLIYFQGTGAADDSGLPNDRFFAVRPEGSVSTLKIQRTERGDSAVYLCASSSYKDRDYGYTFGSGTRLTVV.

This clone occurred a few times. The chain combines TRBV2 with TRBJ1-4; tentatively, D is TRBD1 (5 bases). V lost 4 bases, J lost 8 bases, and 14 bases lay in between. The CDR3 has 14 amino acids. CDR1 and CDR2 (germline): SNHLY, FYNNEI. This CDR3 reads CASSVGQGEEKLFF. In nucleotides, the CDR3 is TGTGCCAGCAGTGTCGGCCAGGGTGAGGAAAAACTGTTTTTT.

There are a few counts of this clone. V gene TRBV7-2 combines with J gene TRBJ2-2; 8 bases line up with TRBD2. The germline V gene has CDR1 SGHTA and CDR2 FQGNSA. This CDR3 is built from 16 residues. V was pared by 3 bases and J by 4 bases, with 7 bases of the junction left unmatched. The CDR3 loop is CASSFRSGGSTGELFF. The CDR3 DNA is TGTGCCAGCAGCTTCCGGAGCGGGGGAAGCACCGGGGAGCTGTTTTTT.

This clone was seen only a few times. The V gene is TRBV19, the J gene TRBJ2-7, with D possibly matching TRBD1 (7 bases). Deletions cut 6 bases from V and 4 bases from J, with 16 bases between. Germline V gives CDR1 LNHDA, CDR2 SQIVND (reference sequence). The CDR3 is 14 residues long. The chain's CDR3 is CASRPSPGGYEQYF. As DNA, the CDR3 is TGTGCCAGTAGACCTAGCCCAGGGGGGTACGAGCAGTACTTC.

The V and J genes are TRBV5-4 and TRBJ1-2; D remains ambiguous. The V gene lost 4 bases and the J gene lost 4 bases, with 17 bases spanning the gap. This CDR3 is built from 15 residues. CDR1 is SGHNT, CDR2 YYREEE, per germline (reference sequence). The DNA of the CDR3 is TGTGCCAGCAGCCAAGGTTCCCCTACCGGCTATGGCTACACCTTC. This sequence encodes CASSQGSPTGYGYTF.

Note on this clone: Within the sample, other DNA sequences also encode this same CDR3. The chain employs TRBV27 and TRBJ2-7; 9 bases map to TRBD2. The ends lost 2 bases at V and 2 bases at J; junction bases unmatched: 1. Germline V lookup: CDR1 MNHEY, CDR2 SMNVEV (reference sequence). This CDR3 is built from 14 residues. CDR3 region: CASSLERGAYEQYF. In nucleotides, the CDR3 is TGTGCCAGCAGTTTAGAGCGGGGGGCCTACGAGCAGTACTTC.

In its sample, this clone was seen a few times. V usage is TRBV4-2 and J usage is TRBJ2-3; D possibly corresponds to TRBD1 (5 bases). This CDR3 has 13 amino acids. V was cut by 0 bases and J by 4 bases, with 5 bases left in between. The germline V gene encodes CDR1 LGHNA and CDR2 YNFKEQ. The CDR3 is CASSQEGADTQYF. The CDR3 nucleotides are TGTGCCAGCAGCCAAGAAGGGGCAGATACGCAGTATTTT.

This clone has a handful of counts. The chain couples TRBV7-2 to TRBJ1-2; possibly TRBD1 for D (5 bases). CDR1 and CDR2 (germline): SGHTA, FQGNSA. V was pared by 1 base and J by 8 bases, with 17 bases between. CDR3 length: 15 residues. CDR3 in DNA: TGTGCCAGCAGCTTAGTTAACAGGATAGGTCGGGGCTACACCTTC. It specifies CASSLVNRIGRGYTF. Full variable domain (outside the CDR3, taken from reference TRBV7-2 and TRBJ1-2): GAGVSQSPSNKVTEKGKDVELRCDPISGHTALYWYRQSLGQGLEFLIYFQGNSAPDKSGLPSDRFSAERTGGSVSTLTIQRTQQEDSAVYLCASSLVNRIGRGYTFGSGTRLTVV.

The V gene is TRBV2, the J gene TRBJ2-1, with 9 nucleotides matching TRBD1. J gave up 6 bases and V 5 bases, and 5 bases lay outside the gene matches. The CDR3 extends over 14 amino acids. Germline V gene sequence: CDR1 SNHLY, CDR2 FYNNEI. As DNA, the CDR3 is TGTGCCAGCAGTACCGGGACAGGGACCAATGAGCAGTTCTTC. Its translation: CASSTGTGTNEQFF.